Shown below are 18 T cell receptor beta chains from a single sample sequenced in a study of cytomegalovirus exposure and HLA in healthy donors. With 60 Vbeta and 13 Jbeta primers, the PCR was carried out. Repertoires were generated with immunoSEQ multiplex PCR, while TCRdb's copy carries only in-frame clones and drops some. Among roughly 120,000 clones listed, about four fifths were seen once. The material sequenced was PBMCs. These receptors were obtained from a male donor in good health and CMV-seropositive.

The chain joins TRBV30 to TRBJ2-1; 12 positions match TRBD1. Trimming took 8 bases from V and 1 from J; bases not matched to a gene: 3. Germline loops: CDR1 GTSNPN, CDR2 SVGIG (reference sequence). CDR3 length: 14 amino acids. The CDR3 is CAGGQGASYNEQFF. The CDR3, as DNA: TGTGCCGGGGGACAGGGGGCTTCCTACAATGAGCAGTTCTTC.

This chain connects TRBV21-1 to TRBJ2-3; the table calls TRBD1, which could not be checked here. TRBV21-1 is marked as a pseudogene. The CDR3 spans 13 residues. CDR3 residues: CASSKETADTQYF. The CDR3, as DNA: TGTGCCAGCAGCAAAGAGACAGCAGATACGCAGTATTTT.

The CDR3 coding sequence is TGTGCCAGCTCGACCGGGACAGGGGGCTCCGGGGAGCTGTTTTTT. It translates to CASSTGTGGSGELFF. The chain has TRBV18 and TRBJ2-2, with 12 bases matching TRBD1. This CDR3 has 15 amino acids. The trim removed 6 bases at V and 6 bases at J, leaving 5 bases unmatched. Per germline, CDR1 KGHSH and CDR2 LQKENI.

This chain links TRBV7-8 with TRBJ1-1, with D perhaps TRBD1 (5 bases). Trimming pared 5 bases from V and 0 bases from J, leaving 7 bases between. The CDR3 covers 13 residues. Germline CDR1 SGHVS, CDR2 FQNEAQ. Here the CDR3 reads CASSPQVNTEAFF. CDR3 nucleotide sequence: TGTGCCAGCAGCCCACAGGTGAACACTGAAGCTTTCTTT.

The chain uses TRBV6-1 and TRBJ2-7; D uncertain. The CDR3 length is 14 residues. With 6 bases removed from V and 5 bases from J, the gap between germline ends came to 17 bases. Germline values: CDR1 MNHNS, CDR2 SASEGT. CDR3 loop: CASSDHSHLDEQYF. Written as DNA, the CDR3 is TGTGCCAGCAGCGACCACAGTCACCTGGACGAGCAGTACTTC.

With regard to this clone: Mismatch with germline at one junction end may stem from a read error. J is TRBJ2-6 and V is TRBV11-1, with D possibly being TRBD1 (5 bases). The V gene's germline CDR1 is SGHAT and CDR2 FQDESV (reference sequence). CDR3 size: 18 residues. The CDR3 DNA is TGTGCCAGCAGCAATACCTTGGGGAAGTCCTCTGGGGCCAACGGCCTGACTTTC. Translated, it gives CASSNTLGKSSGANGLTF.

This clone appeared once. One end of the junction is discordant with germline, which a read error may explain. V is TRBV15 and J is TRBJ1-1; D may be TRBD1 (6 bases). The germline V gene encodes CDR1 LNHNV and CDR2 YYDKDF (reference sequence). The length of the CDR3 is 14 residues. CDR3 residues: CATSRGGVNTEAFF. CDR3 nucleotide sequence: TGTGCCACCAGTAGAGGGGGGGTAAACACTGAAGCTTTCTTT. Full variable domain (outside the CDR3, taken from reference TRBV15 and TRBJ1-1): DAMVIQNPRYQVTQFGKPVTLSCSQTLNHNVMYWYQQKSSQAPKLLFHYYDKDFNNEADTPDNFQSRRPNTSFCFLDIRSPGLGDTAMYLCATSRGGVNTEAFFGQGTRLTVV.

The DNA for the CDR3 is TGTGCCAGCATGGAGGCAGGCAATAACTATGGCTACACCTTC. This encodes CASMEAGNNYGYTF. V gene TRBV27 combines with J gene TRBJ1-2, with unresolved D. The V gene's germline CDR1 is MNHEY and CDR2 SMNVEV (reference sequence). V was cut by 7 bases and J by 1 base, with 13 bases left in between. This CDR3 is built from 14 residues.

The chain recombines TRBV7-9 with TRBJ2-7; 11 nucleotides match TRBD2. Trimming took 5 bases from V and 4 from J; bases not matched to a gene: 4. The CDR3 length is 14 residues. In germline, CDR1 is SEHNR, CDR2 FQNEAQ (reference sequence). The CDR3 bases are TGTGCCAGCAGCATCGGACTAGCGGGTTACGAGCAGTACTTC. Translation: CASSIGLAGYEQYF.

The gene calls are TRBV30 and TRBJ2-5; 8 positions agree with TRBD2. The tail of the sequence fits TRBJ2-7 better, so the J call may be wrong. This CDR3 comprises 12 residues. Germline CDR1 GTSNPN, CDR2 SVGIG (reference sequence). The CDR3 nucleotides read TGTGCTTTCGGGGGGGGCTCCTACGAGCAGTACTTC. This sequence encodes CAFGGGSYEQYF.

The gene calls are TRBV5-1 and TRBJ2-7, with D tentatively TRBD1 (6 bases). Trimming took off 2 bases at V and 2 bases at J, with 17 bases between the two ends. The CDR3 totals 16 residues. CDR1 and CDR2 (germline): SGHRS, YFSETQ. This CDR3 is CASSFLATEGAYEQYF. As DNA, the CDR3 is TGCGCCAGCAGCTTTCTAGCAACAGAGGGGGCCTACGAGCAGTACTTC.

This clone has just a few counts. The CDR3 DNA is TGTGCCTGCCGCAGGGGCGTGAACACTGAAGCTTTCTTT. Translation gives CACRRGVNTEAFF. The chain is built from TRBV19 and TRBJ1-1, with a weak D call TRBD1 (6 bases). Germline assignment: CDR1 LNHDA and CDR2 SQIVND (reference sequence). The CDR3 spans 13 residues. The V end was cut by 11 bases, the J end by 0 bases, with 13 bases between.

This clone was detected only once. This CDR3 is also generated by other DNA sequences in the sample. The V gene is TRBV18, the J gene TRBJ1-5; D may be TRBD1 (6 bases). V was pared by 3 bases and J by 6 bases, with 9 bases between. CDR1 KGHSH and CDR2 LQKENI come from the germline V gene. The CDR3 is 13 residues long. DNA for the CDR3: TGTGCCAGCTCACCTGGGGGCGGTCAGCCCCAGCATTTT. Residues: CASSPGGGQPQHF.

This chain uses TRBV27 with TRBJ1-5; 7 bases are a match to TRBD1. CDR1 and CDR2 from the germline V gene are MNHEY and SMNVEV (reference sequence). The CDR3 extends over 14 amino acids. Trimming took 7 bases from V and 0 from J; bases not matched to a gene: 3. CDR3 region: CASTPGGSNQPQHF. DNA of the CDR3: TGTGCCAGCACTCCAGGGGGTAGCAATCAGCCCCAGCATTTT.

The gene calls are TRBV19 and TRBJ1-5, with D perhaps matching TRBD1 (5 bases). The V end lost 5 bases, the J end lost 5 bases, and 10 bases lay between the germline ends. Germline loops: CDR1 LNHDA, CDR2 SQIVND (reference sequence). CDR3 length: 13 residues. The CDR3 protein is CASSGGVDQPQHF. DNA of the CDR3: TGTGCCAGTAGTGGGGGGGTGGATCAGCCCCAGCATTTT.

This chain connects TRBV7-6 to TRBJ2-3; the D gene is possibly TRBD2 (5 bases). Trimming left V 7 bases short and J 2 bases short, with 13 bases between. CDR3 length: 14 amino acids. Germline CDR1 reads SGHVS; CDR2 reads FNYEAQ. The DNA of the CDR3 is TGTGCCAGCATCGCGGACTCCACCACAGATACGCAGTATTTT. Protein sequence: CASIADSTTDTQYF.

This chain connects TRBV7-2 to TRBJ2-3; 8 nucleotides agree with TRBD1. The length of the CDR3 is 15 residues. Losses at the gene ends were 5 bases for V and 0 bases for J; bases not matched to a gene: 4. Germline CDR1 reads SGHTA; CDR2 reads FQGNSA. CDR3 sequence reads: CASSVDRVSTDTQYF. Here the CDR3 DNA reads TGTGCCAGCAGCGTGGACAGGGTTAGCACAGATACGCAGTATTTT.

This clone was seen once. The J gene is TRBJ2-7, the V gene TRBV11-3; TRBD1 might be the D (6 bases). The CDR3 is 13 residues long. Germline CDR1 SGHNT, CDR2 YENEEA. V was cut by 3 bases and J by 1 base, with 7 bases left in between. For the CDR3, the DNA is TGTGCCAGCAGCTTCGGGACATCCTACGAGCAGTACTTC. It is translated as CASSFGTSYEQYF. The entire variable domain, with the rest obtained from reference TRBV11-3 and TRBJ2-7, is as follows: EAGVVQSPRYKIIEKKQPVAFWCNPISGHNTLYWYLQNLGQGPELLIRYENEEAVDDSQLPKDRFSAERLKGVDSTLKIQPAELGDSAVYLCASSFGTSYEQYFGPGTRLTVT.